These T cell receptor beta chains were read from a single sample in a study of identical twins. TCRdb redid the calling of the 5' RACE reads with MiXCR, one entry per CDR3 protein. The sample holds fewer than 800,000 distinct CDR3 sequences, roughly 7.2% seen once. The data also belong to a second study, concerning yellow fever vaccine responses in identical twins.

The sample taken for sequencing was PBMCs. The receptors here all came from a woman under 30 in good health. The CDR3 runs from the conserved cysteine through the conserved F or W. The order of the fields is D gene, J gene, V gene, clone size, CDR3 DNA, CDR3 protein. D genes are given only for firm matches. Clone size appears in some rows only: once, few, many, or a class for an expanded clone.

D: TRBD1
J: TRBJ1-1
V: TRBV5-1
size: few
DNA: TGCGCCAGCAGCACGGACAGGGTAGGGACTGAAGCTTTCTTT
CDR3: CASSTDRVGTEAFF

D: .
J: TRBJ2-4
V: TRBV6-1
size: .
DNA: TGTGCCAGCGATATAGCCAAAAACATTCAGTACTTC
CDR3: CASDIAKNIQYF

D: .
J: TRBJ2-3
V: TRBV10-3
size: once
DNA: TGTGCCATCAGTTCCGGGACGACGCGGTATTTT
CDR3: CAISSGTTRYF

D: TRBD2
J: TRBJ2-1
V: TRBV20-1
size: .
DNA: TGCAGTGCTAGGGAACTTCCGGGACTAGCGGGATTTGGGCAGTTCTTC
CDR3: CSARELPGLAGFGQFF

D: .
J: TRBJ2-5
V: TRBV12-3/TRBV12-4
size: .
DNA: TGTGCCAGCAGTCCGGGACATTGGGGAGAGACCCAGTACTTC
CDR3: CASSPGHWGETQYF

D: .
J: TRBJ1-1
V: TRBV18
size: few
DNA: TGTGCCAGCTCACCACAGGGGGTCCCGGGTACTGAAGCTTTCTTT
CDR3: CASSPQGVPGTEAFF

D: .
J: TRBJ1-1
V: TRBV5-1
size: few
DNA: TGCGCCAGCAGCTTGGGGCAGGGCACGATGAACACTGAAGCTTTCTTT
CDR3: CASSLGQGTMNTEAFF

D: TRBD2
J: TRBJ2-7
V: TRBV5-1
size: many
DNA: TGCGCCAGCAGCTGGGGACTAGCCCAATCCTACGAGCAGTACTTC
CDR3: CASSWGLAQSYEQYF

D: .
J: TRBJ1-2
V: TRBV10-1
size: .
DNA: TGCGCCAGCAGTGATGGGGCCGGCTACACCTTC
CDR3: CASSDGAGYTF

D: TRBD2
J: TRBJ2-2
V: TRBV10-2
size: .
DNA: TGCGCCAGCAACCAAGCGGGGGGACCCGGGGAGCTGTTTTTT
CDR3: CASNQAGGPGELFF

D: TRBD1
J: TRBJ2-5
V: TRBV6-5
size: many
DNA: TGTGCCAGCAGTTACTCGACAGGGGAAGAGACCCAGTACTTC
CDR3: CASSYSTGEETQYF

D: TRBD2
J: TRBJ2-1
V: TRBV4-2
size: many
DNA: TGTGCCAGCAGTTTAGCGGGATCGAACAATGAGCAGTTCTTC
CDR3: CASSLAGSNNEQFF

D: .
J: TRBJ2-5
V: TRBV7-8
size: .
DNA: TGTGCCAGCAGCTTAATTAGCGTTGGGTTTAGGCAAGAGACCCAGTACTTC
CDR3: CASSLISVGFRQETQYF

D: .
J: TRBJ1-2
V: TRBV6-5
size: many
DNA: TGTGCCAGCAGTTACTCTGTGGGCAGGGCAGACTATGGCTACACCTTC
CDR3: CASSYSVGRADYGYTF

D: TRBD1
J: TRBJ2-1
V: TRBV20-1
size: many
DNA: TGCAGTGCTAGGACAGGGTCCTACAATGAGCAGTTCTTC
CDR3: CSARTGSYNEQFF

D: TRBD1
J: TRBJ1-1
V: TRBV5-5
size: few
DNA: TGTGCCAGCAGCGGGACAGGGCTGGGCACTGAAGCTTTCTTT
CDR3: CASSGTGLGTEAFF

D: .
J: TRBJ1-5
V: TRBV5-5
size: few
DNA: TGTGCCAGCAGCTTGATGGGACAAGGTGTTTTCTATTTT
CDR3: CASSLMGQGVFYF

D: .
J: TRBJ2-1
V: TRBV12-3/TRBV12-4
size: .
DNA: TGTGCCAGCACCCGACTAACCAACAATGAGCAGTTCTTC
CDR3: CASTRLTNNEQFF